Listed below are T cell receptor beta chains from one sample, sequenced in a study of cytomegalovirus exposure and HLA in healthy donors. Sequencing was performed with immunoSEQ multiplex PCR; in TCRdb, only in-frame clones are kept and a portion is missing. The top ten clones hold just under 6.5% of a sample with some 150,000 clones, around 79% of them seen once. Sequencing was performed on PBMCs. The origin of the receptors is a man in his forties in good health and CMV-seropositive. CDR3s include the opening cysteine and the closing phenylalanine or tryptophan. D genes are given only for firm matches. The size of a clone is reported for some rows only, either as once, few or many, or as a class for expanded clones.

d_gene	abundance	v_gene	j_gene	CDR3nt	CDR3aa
-	few	TRBV9	TRBJ2-5	TGTGCCAGCAGCATCCAGGACCAAGAGACCCAGTACTTC	CASSIQDQETQYF
-	-	TRBV9	TRBJ2-2	TGTGCCAGCAGCGTGCCGCTCGGGGGAGCGGTCAACACCGGGGAGCTGTTTTTT	CASSVPLGGAVNTGELFF
TRBD2	-	TRBV19	TRBJ2-2	TGTGCCAGTAGCATCCCACTAGCGGGAGGGCCCGGGGGCACCGGGGAGCTGTTTTTT	CASSIPLAGGPGGTGELFF
-	-	TRBV5-6	TRBJ2-5	TGTGCCAGCACCTCAGCGGCGGGGTCGGGGAAGGGCCAGTACTTC	CASTSAAGSGKGQYF
TRBD1	-	TRBV19	TRBJ1-2	TGTGCCAGTAGTATCCGGGACAGGGAAGGTTATGGCTACACCTTC	CASSIRDREGYGYTF
-	-	TRBV10-3	TRBJ1-3	TGTGCCATCAGTCCCTACAGGAGCTCTGGAAACACCATATATTTT	CAISPYRSSGNTIYF
-	-	TRBV4-2	TRBJ1-5	TGTGCCAGCAGCCAAGATCTTGCGGGTCCTCAGCCCCAGCATTTT	CASSQDLAGPQPQHF
-	-	TRBV2	TRBJ1-5	TGTGCCAGCAGTGACCCGGACAGAAACAATCAGCCCCAGCATTTT	CASSDPDRNNQPQHF
TRBD1	few	TRBV11-2	TRBJ2-5	TGTGCCAGCAGCTTAACAACCGGGACAGAAGAGACCCAGTACTTC	CASSLTTGTEETQYF
TRBD2	few	TRBV5-1	TRBJ2-2	TGCGCCAGCAGCCCTCTAGCGGGGGCGAACACCGGGGAGCTGTTTTTT	CASSPLAGANTGELFF
TRBD1	few	TRBV5-1	TRBJ1-3	TGCGCCAGCAGCCCAGGGGGTTCTGGAAACACCATATATTTT	CASSPGGSGNTIYF
TRBD1	-	TRBV18	TRBJ1-4	TGTGCCAGCTCACCATTCGGGGGACAGGATGAAAAACTGTTTTTT	CASSPFGGQDEKLFF
TRBD1	-	TRBV23-1	TRBJ2-1	TGCGCCAGCAAACAAACGGGACAGGGCTACAATGAGCAGTTCTTC	CASKQTGQGYNEQFF
-	once	TRBV5-1	TRBJ2-1	TGCGCCAGCAGCTTGGACAGCTACAATGAGCAGTTCTTC	CASSLDSYNEQFF
-	-	TRBV5-1	TRBJ1-2	TGCGCCAGCAGCCCGGGAGAAACTAACTATGGCTACACCTTC	CASSPGETNYGYTF
-	-	TRBV28	TRBJ2-7	TGTGCCAGCGTAGGGGGCTACGAGCAGTACTTC	CASVGGYEQYF
TRBD2	few	TRBV28	TRBJ2-7	TGTGCCGGGGCTAGCGGGAGTACCTCCTACGAGCAGTACTTC	CAGASGSTSYEQYF
-	-	TRBV5-4	TRBJ1-2	TGTGCCAGCCAACAGGGAGCTGGTGGTAGGGGCTATGGCTACACCTTC	CASQQGAGGRGYGYTF
TRBD1	-	TRBV27	TRBJ1-5	TGTGCCAGCAGTTTAGGACAGGGGGCCGGCCGCCAGCATTTT	CASSLGQGAGRQHF
TRBD1	-	TRBV4-1	TRBJ2-2	TGCGCCAGCAGCCAACCCTCGGGGGACAGGGGGCGATCGTCCGGGGAGCTGCTTTTT	CASSQPSGDRGRSSGELLF
-	-	TRBV5-1	TRBJ2-3	TGCGCCAGCAGCTTTCTAGAATCCGCAGATACGCAGTATTTT	CASSFLESADTQYF
-	-	TRBV18	TRBJ1-1	TGTGCCAGCTCACGAGAGCGGACAGAACTGAACACTGAAGCTTTCTTT	CASSRERTELNTEAFF
TRBD2	-	TRBV7-6	TRBJ2-1	TGTGCCAGCAGCCGACTAGCCTCTTACAATGAGCAGTTCTTC	CASSRLASYNEQFF
TRBD1	-	TRBV7-2	TRBJ1-3	TGTGCCAGCAGCGGTCGTACAGGGGGCTCTGGAAACACCATATATTTT	CASSGRTGGSGNTIYF
TRBD1	-	TRBV30	TRBJ1-5	TGTGCCTGGAGGACAGGGGTCAGTCAGCCCCAGCATTTT	CAWRTGVSQPQHF
TRBD2	-	TRBV2	TRBJ2-5	TGTGCCAGCAGCCGGGCTAGCGGGAGTTCTGAGACCCAGTACTTC	CASSRASGSSETQYF
-	-	TRBV19	TRBJ1-5	TGTGCCAGTAGTCAAAGGGGGTTTGGGGGTCAGCCCCAGCATTTT	CASSQRGFGGQPQHF
TRBD2	-	TRBV2	TRBJ2-1	TGTGCCAGCAGGCTAGCGGGAGCGGGCAATGAGCAGTTCTTC	CASRLAGAGNEQFF
TRBD1	-	TRBV5-1	TRBJ1-1	TGCGCCAGCAGCGCTCGGGACAGCGGGGGGACTGAAGCTTTCTTT	CASSARDSGGTEAFF
-	-	TRBV18	TRBJ2-7	TGTGCCAGCTCACGCGGACGGGGATTCTCCTACGAGCAGTACTTC	CASSRGRGFSYEQYF
TRBD1	-	TRBV7-2	TRBJ1-2	TGTGCCAGCAGCACCTTTGGACAGGGAACCTATGGCTACACCTTC	CASSTFGQGTYGYTF
TRBD1	-	TRBV5-1	TRBJ1-1	TGCGCCAGCAGCTCGGACAGGGGGTCGGCCACTGAAGCTTTCTTT	CASSSDRGSATEAFF
-	-	TRBV11-2	TRBJ1-2	TGTGCCAGCAGCCGGACAGCCCCCTATGGCTACACCTTC	CASSRTAPYGYTF
-	-	TRBV19	TRBJ1-1	TGTGCCAGTAGTATAAAATCAGGGTACACTGAAGCTTTCTTT	CASSIKSGYTEAFF
-	-	TRBV5-4	TRBJ2-5	TGTGCCAGCAGCCCCGTCCGAGAATTAGCGGATCAAGAGACCCAGTACTTC	CASSPVRELADQETQYF
-	-	TRBV27	TRBJ2-1	TGTGCCAGCAGTTTACTAGCGCCCGTGGGCAATGAGCAGTTCTTC	CASSLLAPVGNEQFF
TRBD2	-	TRBV6-1	TRBJ2-2	TGTGCCAGCAGTCCCTGGGGGACTAGCCCCGGGGAGCTGTTTTTT	CASSPWGTSPGELFF
-	-	TRBV10-2	TRBJ2-2	TGCGCCAGCAGTCCCCTTCTCACCCGGGGTTTTCGGACCGGGGAGCTGTTTTTT	CASSPLLTRGFRTGELFF
-	-	TRBV7-9	TRBJ2-1	TGTGCCAGCAGCTTAGCGGGACGGGGGAATGAGCAGTTCTTC	CASSLAGRGNEQFF
-	-	TRBV5-1	TRBJ2-2	TGCGCCAGCAGCTCGTCGCCGGGGGTCACCGGGGAGCTGTTTTTT	CASSSSPGVTGELFF
-	-	TRBV10-1	TRBJ2-7	TGCGCCAGCAGTGGGCAGGGATACGAGCAGTACTTC	CASSGQGYEQYF
-	-	TRBV7-2	TRBJ1-2	TGTGCCAGCAGCGAACAGGGTTACTATGGCTACACCTTC	CASSEQGYYGYTF
-	-	TRBV11-2	TRBJ2-2	TGTGCCAGCAGCTTAACTAGGTCATTAAGGACCGGGGAGCTGTTTTTT	CASSLTRSLRTGELFF
-	-	TRBV7-8	TRBJ2-2	TGTGCCTCACGGGGAGCGAACACCGGGGAGCTGTTTTTT	CASRGANTGELFF
TRBD2	-	TRBV25-1	TRBJ2-2	TGTGCCAGCAGTAAACTAGCGGGACCCCTGGGCGGGGAGCTGTTTTTT	CASSKLAGPLGGELFF
TRBD2	-	TRBV30	TRBJ2-1	TGTGCCTGGAGTACTGGACTAGCGGGGTACAATGAGCAGTTCTTC	CAWSTGLAGYNEQFF
TRBD1	-	TRBV27	TRBJ2-7	TGTGCCAGCAGTCCCCGACAGGGGGCGAGACCCTACGAGCAGTACTTC	CASSPRQGARPYEQYF
TRBD2	-	TRBV6-5	TRBJ2-3	TGTGCCAGCAGTTCCCCGGGACTAGGCGCAGATACGCAGTATTTT	CASSSPGLGADTQYF
-	few	TRBV6-6	TRBJ1-2	TGTGCCAGCAGTCCGACAGGAAACTATGGCTACACCTTC	CASSPTGNYGYTF
-	once	TRBV5-1	TRBJ1-1	TGCGCCAGCAGCGATACAACAGGCACTGAAGCTTTCTTT	CASSDTTGTEAFF
-	-	TRBV5-1	TRBJ2-1	TGCGCCAGCAGCGTAATCTCCGGTAATGAGCAGTTCTTC	CASSVISGNEQFF
-	few	TRBV6-1	TRBJ2-1	TGTGCCAGCAGGCCTGAATCCCGCGGGACGAATGAGCAGTTCTTC	CASRPESRGTNEQFF
-	-	TRBV28	TRBJ1-1	TGTGCCAGCTATTTATTGGGGGGGAAATTGAACACTGAAGCTTTCTTT	CASYLLGGKLNTEAFF
-	-	TRBV5-6	TRBJ2-1	TGTGCCAGCAGCTTGGGCCGGGATCTTACCTACAATGAGCAGTTCTTC	CASSLGRDLTYNEQFF
TRBD1	-	TRBV5-1	TRBJ1-2	TGCGCCAGCAGCTTTAGTGAACAGGGGCAGGGCTACACCTTC	CASSFSEQGQGYTF
-	-	TRBV27	TRBJ1-4	TGTGCCAGCAGCCGACAGTTTAATGAAAAACTGTTTTTT	CASSRQFNEKLFF
-	-	TRBV21-1	TRBJ2-5	TGTGCCAGCAGCCTCCCGGGACTAGCGGAACAAGAGACCCAGTACTTC	CASSLPGLAEQETQYF